Listed below are T cell receptor beta chains from one sample, sequenced in a study of T-cell memory formation after mild COVID-19. TCRdb itself ran the 5' RACE reads through MiXCR, one entry per CDR3 protein. The sample lists approximately 12,000 distinct CDR3 sequences, about 14% occurring once. Material for sequencing was PBMCs or a T cell subset sorted from them (not recorded which). The receptors were sampled from a man aged 18-30 years who had mild COVID-19 (a few samples of this study predate the infection). Cell type and time point are not known. The CDR3 runs from the conserved cysteine through the conserved F or W. The order of the fields is J gene, D gene, clone size, V gene, CDR3 protein, CDR3 DNA. The D gene is left open where the match is weak. A row's size may be missing; if present it is once, few, many or a size class.

TRBJ2-3,TRBD2,many,TRBV7-3,CASSFRGSGVTTDTQYF,TGTGCCAGCAGCTTCCGAGGTAGCGGGGTGACAACAGATACGCAGTATTTT
TRBJ2-2,TRBD1,few,TRBV27,CASSSGQGLNTGELFF,TGTGCCAGCAGCTCTGGACAGGGGCTGAACACCGGGGAGCTGTTTTTT
TRBJ1-1,.,.,TRBV12-3/TRBV12-4,CASSLREMNTEAFF,TGTGCCAGCAGCCTCAGGGAGATGAACACTGAAGCTTTCTTT
TRBJ2-2,.,many,TRBV7-2,CASSLWAWGKWGGELFF,TGTGCCAGCTCCCTTTGGGCCTGGGGGAAGTGGGGCGGGGAGCTGTTTTTT
TRBJ1-6,.,many,TRBV20-1,CSARDYSYNSPLHF,TGCAGTGCTAGGGACTACTCCTATAATTCACCCCTCCACTTT
TRBJ1-2,TRBD1,many,TRBV13,CASSWDRGAYGYTF,TGTGCCAGCAGCTGGGACAGGGGGGCCTATGGCTACACCTTC
TRBJ2-2,.,many,TRBV3-1,CASSPPGDTGELFF,TGTGCCAGCAGCCCCCCAGGGGACACCGGGGAGCTGTTTTTT
TRBJ2-5,.,large,TRBV9,CASSVAGVEETQYF,TGTGCCAGCAGCGTAGCGGGGGTTGAAGAGACCCAGTACTTC
TRBJ1-1,.,few,TRBV6-1,CASSDPGVRRNTEAFF,TGTGCCAGCAGTGATCCTGGGGTTAGGAGGAACACTGAAGCTTTCTTT
TRBJ2-2,TRBD2,few,TRBV4-2,CASSYPPGTSGAGTGELFF,TGTGCCAGCAGCTACCCGCCCGGGACTAGCGGGGCGGGGACCGGGGAGCTGTTTTTT
TRBJ1-5,.,many,TRBV15,CATSRPVTGQIYSNQPQHF,TGTGCCACCAGCAGACCGGTCACCGGACAGATTTATAGCAATCAGCCCCAGCATTTT
TRBJ1-1,.,once,TRBV6-2/TRBV6-3,CASSYSWGDTEAFF,TGTGCCAGCAGTTACTCGTGGGGGGACACTGAAGCTTTCTTT
TRBJ1-1,.,many,TRBV28,CASSFLPPSIYTEAFF,TGTGCCAGCAGTTTTCTCCCCCCGAGCATTTACACTGAAGCTTTCTTT
TRBJ2-5,.,many,TRBV6-5,CASSSGVWAQYF,TGTGCCAGCAGTAGCGGAGTTTGGGCCCAGTACTTC
TRBJ2-3,TRBD2,many,TRBV10-3,CALESGGALKADTQYF,TGTGCCCTAGAAAGCGGGGGGGCCTTAAAGGCAGATACGCAGTATTTT
TRBJ2-7,.,.,TRBV6-5,CASCPAPGPYAYEQYF,TGTGCCAGCTGCCCTGCTCCGGGACCGTACGCCTACGAGCAGTACTTC
TRBJ1-1,.,.,TRBV7-9,CASSLGGLTKAEAFF,TGTGCCAGCAGCTTAGGAGGTCTTACAAAGGCTGAAGCTTTCTTT
TRBJ2-1,.,medium-sized,TRBV7-3,CASSFLFNEQFF,TGTGCCAGCAGCTTTCTTTTCAATGAGCAGTTCTTC
TRBJ1-2,.,many,TRBV7-2,CASSLRTDYGYTF,TGTGCCAGCAGCCTGAGGACTGACTATGGCTACACCTTC
TRBJ2-2,.,many,TRBV6-5,CASSYWDLDTGELFF,TGTGCCAGCAGTTATTGGGACCTTGACACCGGGGAGCTGTTTTTT
TRBJ1-6,.,many,TRBV5-1,CASSSRRARNSPLHF,TGCGCCAGCAGCTCCCGCAGGGCCCGTAATTCACCCCTCCACTTT
TRBJ2-1,.,.,TRBV5-1,CASSSLGGSNEQFF,TGCGCCAGCAGCTCCCTTGGAGGGTCGAATGAGCAGTTCTTC
TRBJ2-2,.,many,TRBV9,CASDTPGVPGGELFF,TGTGCCAGCGATACTCCAGGAGTGCCGGGCGGGGAGCTGTTTTTT
TRBJ1-2,.,many,TRBV6-6,CASSGNGYGYTF,TGTGCCAGCAGTGGCAACGGCTATGGCTACACCTTC
TRBJ2-2,.,many,TRBV6-5,CASSYSAYTGELFF,TGTGCCAGCAGTTACAGTGCGTACACCGGGGAGCTGTTTTTT
TRBJ2-7,TRBD1,.,TRBV7-2,CASSPPGQTYEQYF,TGTGCCAGCAGCCCTCCGGGACAGACCTACGAGCAGTACTTC
TRBJ2-3,.,many,TRBV5-1,CASSQREIEDTQYF,TGCGCCAGCAGCCAACGGGAGATAGAAGATACGCAGTATTTT
TRBJ2-1,.,many,TRBV13,CASSLVESSYNEQFF,TGTGCCAGCAGCTTGGTGGAGAGCTCCTACAATGAGCAGTTCTTC
TRBJ2-7,TRBD2,.,TRBV5-1,CASSPGLAGSTEQYF,TGCGCCAGCAGCCCAGGACTAGCGGGCTCAACCGAGCAGTACTTC
TRBJ1-5,.,many,TRBV4-1,CASSQPTGFNQPQHF,TGCGCCAGCAGCCAACCCACAGGCTTCAATCAGCCCCAGCATTTT
TRBJ2-3,TRBD2,many,TRBV5-4,CASSLLGGASTDTQYF,TGTGCCAGCAGCTTGCTCGGGGGGGCGTCGACAGATACGCAGTATTTT
TRBJ2-1,.,few,TRBV6-2/TRBV6-3,CASSYSTVLEQFF,TGTGCCAGCAGTTACTCGACTGTATTGGAGCAGTTCTTC
TRBJ2-5,.,many,TRBV20-1,CSASKERGYQETQYF,TGCAGTGCTAGTAAGGAGCGTGGATACCAAGAGACCCAGTACTTC
TRBJ2-5,TRBD1,.,TRBV5-1,CASSLGRTGGKETQYF,TGCGCCAGCAGCTTGGGACGGACAGGGGGCAAAGAGACCCAGTACTTC
TRBJ2-3,TRBD2,many,TRBV29-1,CSVEDRGTSGGTDTQYF,TGCAGCGTTGAAGATAGGGGGACTAGCGGGGGCACAGATACGCAGTATTTT
TRBJ2-5,.,medium-sized,TRBV7-9,CASSSTPRTIETQYF,TGTGCCAGCAGCTCCACCCCGAGGACTATAGAGACCCAGTACTTC
TRBJ2-3,.,many,TRBV7-6,CASSLVGAGTDTQYF,TGTGCCAGCAGCTTAGTCGGGGCGGGCACAGATACGCAGTATTTT
TRBJ1-1,.,.,TRBV5-6,CASSHIGAEAFF,TGTGCCAGCAGCCACATTGGGGCTGAAGCTTTCTTT
TRBJ2-2,.,many,TRBV28,CASSFGTGSTGELFF,TGTGCCAGCAGTTTTGGTACAGGGAGTACCGGGGAGCTGTTTTTT